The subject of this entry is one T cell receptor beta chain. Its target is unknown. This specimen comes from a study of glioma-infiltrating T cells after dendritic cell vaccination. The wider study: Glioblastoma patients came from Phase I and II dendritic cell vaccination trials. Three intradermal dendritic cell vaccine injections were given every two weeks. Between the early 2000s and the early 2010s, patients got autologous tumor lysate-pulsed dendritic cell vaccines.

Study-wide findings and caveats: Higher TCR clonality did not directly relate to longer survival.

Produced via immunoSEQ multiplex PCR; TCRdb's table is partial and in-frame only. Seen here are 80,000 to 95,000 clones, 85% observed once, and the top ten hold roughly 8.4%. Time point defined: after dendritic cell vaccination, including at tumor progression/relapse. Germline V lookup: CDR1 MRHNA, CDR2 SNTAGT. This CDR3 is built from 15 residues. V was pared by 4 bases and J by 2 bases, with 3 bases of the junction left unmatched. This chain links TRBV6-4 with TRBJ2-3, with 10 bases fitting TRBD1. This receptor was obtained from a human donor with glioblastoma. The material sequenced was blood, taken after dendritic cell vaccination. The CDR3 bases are TGTGCCAGCAGTGCGACAGGGGGCTCCACAGATACGCAGTATTTT. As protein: CASSATGGSTDTQYF.